This T cell receptor (beta chain) was identified in a study of beta chain features in type 1 diabetes. Overall study findings and caveats: The study found that naive, central memory and Treg TCRB repertoires appeared more similar in patients than in healthy donors. cDNA sequencing could over-represent cells with high TCR expression.

CDR1 and CDR2 (germline): SGHNT, YYREEE (reference sequence). CDR3 length: 13 amino acids. The V end lost 4 bases, the J end lost 4 bases, and 11 bases lay between the germline ends. Averaging approximately 120 mL, one heparinised blood draw came from each individual donor. Turning to this clone: What it binds is not known.

The isolated RNA, all of it, was reverse transcribed, so expressed TCRB transcripts were what got sequenced. Assay: immunoSEQ multiplex PCR; the TCRdb copy retains only in-frame clones and omits some. The repertoire holds fewer than 550,000 clones, with more than 9.5% as singletons. This chain uses TRBV5-4 with TRBJ1-1; D is undetermined. The sample consisted of naive CD4+ T cells from blood. The receptor comes from a woman aged 18 to 35 in good health. CDR3 residues: CASSPRWGTEAFF. The CDR3 DNA reads TGTGCCAGCAGCCCGAGGTGGGGCACTGAAGCTTTCTTT.